Listed here are 30 T cell receptor beta chains from one sample, sequenced in a study of PD-1 blockade in mismatch repair-deficient tumors. Measured with immunoSEQ multiplex PCR; TCRdb has only the in-frame clones, and not every one. The data hold 30,000 to 45,000 clones, with 80% to 85% observed a single time. The sequences come from PBMCs, collected around 40 weeks after starting pembrolizumab. The source is an adult with mismatch repair-deficient cancer.

The chain couples TRBV19 to TRBJ2-7; perhaps TRBD2 as D (6 bases). The CDR3 extends over 14 amino acids. V was cut by 5 bases and J by 2 bases, with 13 bases left in between. Germline V gene lookup returns CDR1 LNHDA and CDR2 SQIVND (reference sequence). CDR3 nucleotides: TGTGCCAGTAGTCCTGGGGACTGGGCCTACGAGCAGTACTTC. Its translation is CASSPGDWAYEQYF.

This sequence joins TRBV11-3 and TRBJ2-2; the match to TRBD2 covers 9 bases. The V segment lost 5 bases and the J segment 2 bases; nucleotides outside the gene matches: 3. This CDR3 contains 15 residues. Germline lookup yields CDR1 SGHNT and CDR2 YENEEA. The CDR3: CASSLTSGNTGELFF. CDR3 DNA sequence: TGTGCCAGCAGCCTGACTAGCGGAAACACCGGGGAGCTGTTTTTT.

This clone has more than one count but fewer than ten. Sequence at one end of the junction differs from germline and may be a read error. The V and J genes are TRBV5-1 and TRBJ2-7, with 7 bases matching TRBD2. This CDR3 has 13 residues. Germline V gene lookup returns CDR1 SGHRS and CDR2 YFSETQ. The CDR3 protein is CASSLEFALAENF. The CDR3 DNA reads TGCGCCAGCAGCTTGGAGTTTGCCCTAGCGGAGAACTTC.

The chain couples TRBV6-1 to TRBJ1-1, with 9 positions matching TRBD1. The CDR3 spans 14 residues. CDR1 and CDR2 from the germline V gene are MNHNS and SASEGT. V lost 1 base and J lost 11; bases outside the gene matches: 8. CDR3 in DNA: TGTGCCAGCAGTGAAGGGGGACAGGGCGCAAGGGCTTTCTTT. Amino acids: CASSEGGQGARAFF.

The chain links TRBV9 to TRBJ2-2, with D maybe TRBD1 (5 bases). Germline V gene lookup returns CDR1 SGDLS and CDR2 YYNGEE. CDR3 length: 16 amino acids. Trimming removed 0 bases at V and 5 bases at J, with 14 bases between. The CDR3 region is CASSVAVIGQTGELFF. The CDR3 DNA sequence: TGTGCCAGCAGCGTAGCCGTAATTGGACAAACCGGGGAGCTGTTTTTT.

The chain uses TRBV6-6 and TRBJ2-5, with no clear D. The germline CDR1 and CDR2 sequences are MNHNY and SVGAGI (reference sequence). The length of the CDR3 is 11 residues. V lost 5 bases, J lost 5 bases, and 6 bases lay in between. The CDR3 sequence: CASSPQETQYF. CDR3 sequence (DNA): TGTGCCAGCAGTCCTCAGGAGACCCAGTACTTC.

This chain connects TRBV30 to TRBJ2-2; 12 bases are shared with TRBD2. CDR1 GTSNPN and CDR2 SVGIG come from the germline V gene (reference sequence). This CDR3 spans 15 amino acids. Unmatched junction bases numbered 5, after V lost 1 base and J lost 8 bases. The CDR3 DNA is TGTGCCTGGAGTGGACTAGCGGGAGTAGGTGGGGAGCTGTTTTTT. Its translation: CAWSGLAGVGGELFF.

J is TRBJ2-1 and V is TRBV29-1; D possibly corresponds to TRBD2 (5 bases). Germline V gene lookup returns CDR1 SQVTM and CDR2 ANQGSEA. The V and J ends lost 3 bases and 4 bases respectively, with 10 bases between them. The CDR3 totals 13 residues. CDR3 nucleotides: TGCAGCGTTGATTTGGGCGGGTACAATGAGCAGTTCTTC. Protein product: CSVDLGGYNEQFF.

This clone was counted only a few times. This chain links TRBV27 with TRBJ2-1; 12 positions agree with TRBD2. V trimming: 10 bases; J trimming: 3 bases; junction bases outside the gene matches: 10. This CDR3 contains 16 residues. Germline V gene sequence: CDR1 MNHEY, CDR2 SMNVEV (reference sequence). Written as DNA, the CDR3 is TGTGCCACCTCGACTAGCGGGAGCCATGACTACAATGAGCAGTTCTTC. This gives the protein CATSTSGSHDYNEQFF.

This chain connects TRBV28 to TRBJ1-5, with 12 bases that match TRBD1. With V trimmed by 7 bases and J by 3 bases, 10 bases remained unmatched. The CDR3 contains 17 residues. Per the germline V gene, CDR1 is MDHEN and CDR2 is SYDVKM. The CDR3 region is CASTLYRDRGLNQPQHF. The CDR3 nucleotides are TGTGCCAGCACTCTATACCGGGACAGGGGGCTCAATCAGCCCCAGCATTTT.

V is TRBV7-9 and J is TRBJ1-4, with D hard to call. Germline CDR1 and CDR2: SEHNR and FQNEAQ (reference sequence). CDR3 length: 14 amino acids. Trimming stripped 4 bases from V and 0 bases from J, with 6 bases between. The CDR3 DNA is TGTGCCAGCAGCTCTATTGCAACTAATGAAAAACTGTTTTTT. It encodes CASSSIATNEKLFF.

This chain connects TRBV15 to TRBJ2-1; 8 bases line up with TRBD2. The junction had 6 bases not matched to a gene; V was cut back by 4 bases and J by 4 bases. Germline V gene data show CDR1 as LNHNV and CDR2 as YYDKDF (reference sequence). The CDR3 has 15 residues. This chain's CDR3 is CATSTGLGSYNEQFF. Here the CDR3 DNA reads TGTGCCACCAGCACGGGACTAGGATCTTACAATGAGCAGTTCTTC.

The table lists this clone with a few counts. The V gene is TRBV18, the J gene TRBJ2-7, with a weak D call TRBD2 (6 bases). Per germline, CDR1 KGHSH and CDR2 LQKENI. This CDR3 has 15 residues. V was trimmed by 3 bases and J by 12 bases, leaving 24 bases between them. CDR3 in amino acids: CASSPARDSGANPYF. CDR3 DNA: TGTGCCAGCTCACCCGCCCGGGACTCCGGGGCCAATCCGTACTTC.

The gene calls are TRBV18 and TRBJ2-7, with a tentative D call TRBD1 (6 bases). CDR1 KGHSH and CDR2 LQKENI come from the germline V gene. Trimming stripped 3 bases from V and 2 bases from J, with 8 bases between. The CDR3 has 13 residues. The CDR3 bases are TGTGCCAGCTCACCGCGACAGGCCTACGAGCAGTACTTC. This encodes CASSPRQAYEQYF.

The chain combines TRBV9 with TRBJ2-3; D gene ambiguous. Germline assignment: CDR1 SGDLS and CDR2 YYNGEE. The CDR3 length is 15 residues. V was shortened by 0 bases and J by 2 bases, with 10 bases between the two germline ends. The CDR3 spells CASSVEQFPTDTQYF. CDR3 sequence (DNA): TGTGCCAGCAGCGTAGAACAGTTCCCCACAGATACGCAGTATTTT.

J is TRBJ1-1 and V is TRBV7-2, with 9 bases lining up with TRBD1. The length of the CDR3 is 14 residues. The germline V gene has CDR1 SGHTA and CDR2 FQGNSA. V lost 1 base to trimming and J lost 7 bases; unmatched junction nucleotides: 4. The CDR3 here is CASSLVSGQGEAFF. The CDR3 DNA reads as TGTGCCAGCAGCTTAGTTTCGGGACAGGGTGAAGCTTTCTTT.

This clone came up a few times. The gene calls are TRBV5-4 and TRBJ2-7, with TRBD2 matching 8 bases. The CDR3 runs to 16 residues. V lost 4 bases, J lost 0 bases, and 9 bases stayed unmatched. Germline loops: CDR1 SGHNT, CDR2 YYREEE (reference sequence). DNA for the CDR3: TGTGCCAGCAGCGTCGACCCAAGCGGGAGCTCCTACGAGCAGTACTTC. Translated, it gives CASSVDPSGSSYEQYF.

The chain uses TRBV5-1 and TRBJ2-2; 8 nucleotides match TRBD2. Germline V lookup: CDR1 SGHRS, CDR2 YFSETQ. After removal of 0 bases from V and 2 bases from J, the junction contained 6 bases not matched to a gene. The CDR3 covers 17 residues. The CDR3 DNA reads TGCGCCAGCAGCTTGGGACTAAGCGGGAGTAACACCGGGGAGCTGTTTTTT. It yields the protein CASSLGLSGSNTGELFF.

This clone is a singleton in its sample. V is TRBV14 and J is TRBJ2-1; D is possibly TRBD2 (7 bases). The CDR3 covers 15 residues. Germline V gives CDR1 SGHDN, CDR2 FVKESK. Trimming left V 4 bases short and J 8 bases short, with 18 bases between. The chain's CDR3 is CASSPRRGRGDEQFF. The DNA for the CDR3 is TGTGCCAGCAGCCCGAGAAGGGGGAGGGGCGATGAGCAGTTCTTC.

CDR3 loop: CASSPRGRQPQHF. CDR3 in DNA: TGTGCCAGTAGTCCCCGGGGGAGACAGCCCCAGCATTTT. This chain connects TRBV19 to TRBJ1-5; possible D gene TRBD1, 5 bases. V dropped 5 bases and J dropped 7 bases, with 12 bases sitting between them. CDR1 LNHDA and CDR2 SQIVND come from the germline V gene (reference sequence). The CDR3 consists of 13 residues. The complete variable domain, with remaining parts taken from reference TRBV19 and TRBJ1-5, reads DGGITQSPKYLFRKEGQNVTLSCEQNLNHDAMYWYRQDPGQGLRLIYYSQIVNDFQKGDIAEGYSVSREKKESFPLTVTSAQKNPTAFYLCASSPRGRQPQHFGDGTRLSIL.

A single count supports this clone. The V call is TRBV7-6, the J call TRBJ1-3; 7 bases map to TRBD1. V lost 1 base to trimming and J lost 0 bases; unmatched junction nucleotides: 9. Germline loops: CDR1 SGHVS, CDR2 FNYEAQ. The CDR3 has 18 residues. In DNA, the CDR3 is TGTGCCAGCAGCTTAGGGTCAGGGGGATCCCTCTCTGGAAACACCATATATTTT. This translates into CASSLGSGGSLSGNTIYF.

The J gene is TRBJ1-1, the V gene TRBV5-5; TRBD1 aligns across 7 bases. The CDR3 runs 13 residues. Germline CDR1 SGHKS, CDR2 YYEKEE (reference sequence). V shed 5 bases, J shed 4 bases, and the junction held 5 bases outside the gene matches. CDR3 loop: CASRIDRATEAFF. The CDR3 DNA sequence: TGTGCCAGCAGGATTGACAGGGCCACTGAAGCTTTCTTT.

As DNA, the CDR3 is TGTGCCAGCACGGGGGAGACAGGGTTTGACTATGGCTACACCTTC. Amino acid sequence: CASTGETGFDYGYTF. This chain connects TRBV6-1 to TRBJ1-2; 7 positions agree with TRBD1. The CDR3 is made up of 15 amino acids. Per germline, CDR1 MNHNS and CDR2 SASEGT. J was trimmed by 3 bases and V by 7 bases; bases with no gene match: 11.

The chain joins TRBV6-5 to TRBJ2-1; D might be TRBD2 (6 bases). This CDR3 comprises 14 residues. Trimming took 1 base from V and 4 from J, leaving 8 bases between them. Germline CDR1 and CDR2: MNHEY and SVGAGI. The CDR3 loop reads CASSYLAEYNEQFF. CDR3 nucleotides: TGTGCCAGCAGTTACTTAGCGGAATACAATGAGCAGTTCTTC.

The rearrangement joins TRBV28 to TRBJ1-2, with TRBD1 identical over 7 bases. Germline V gene lookup returns CDR1 MDHEN and CDR2 SYDVKM. The CDR3 spans 13 residues. Trimming took 6 bases from V and 8 from J; bases not matched to a gene: 9. In DNA, the CDR3 is TGTGCCAGCAGCCTAAACAGGGGACACGGCTACACCTTC. The encoded protein is CASSLNRGHGYTF.

The genes are TRBV6-1 and TRBJ2-2; 8 bases align to TRBD2. CDR3 length equals 15 residues. The V gene's germline CDR1 is MNHNS and CDR2 SASEGT. The J segment lost 1 base and the V segment lost 4 bases, leaving 2 bases of the junction unmatched. CDR3 nucleotides: TGTGCCAGCAGTGTACGGGAGGGGAACACCGGGGAGCTGTTTTTT. It is translated as CASSVREGNTGELFF.

The chain joins TRBV19 to TRBJ2-2; tentatively, D is TRBD1 (6 bases). The CDR3 is 12 amino acids. CDR1 and CDR2 (germline): LNHDA, SQIVND (reference sequence). V lost 11 bases to trimming and J lost 4 bases, with 11 bases between them. DNA of the CDR3: TGTGCCGGGTGGACAGTCACCGGGGAGCTGTTTTTT. This sequence encodes CAGWTVTGELFF.

This clone was recorded a few times. This chain links TRBV30 with TRBJ1-6; possibly TRBD1 for D (5 bases). V was trimmed by 6 bases and J by 6 bases, leaving 6 bases between them. Germline lookup yields CDR1 GTSNPN and CDR2 SVGIG (reference sequence). The CDR3 runs to 11 residues. CDR3 protein: CACRGNSPLHF. The DNA for the CDR3 is TGTGCCTGTAGGGGTAATTCACCCCTCCACTTT. The variable domain in full, with the rest retrieved from reference TRBV30 and TRBJ1-6, is SQTIHQWPATLVQPVGSPLSLECTVEGTSNPNLYWYRQAAGRGLQLLFYSVGIGQISSEVPQNLSASRPQDRQFILSSKKLLLSDSGFYLCACRGNSPLHFGNGTRLTVT.

Only a few counts were recorded for this clone. This CDR3 reads CASTPLGGTGVYEQYF. In nucleotides, the CDR3 is TGTGCCAGCACCCCACTCGGAGGGACAGGGGTCTACGAGCAGTACTTC. The chain employs TRBV27 and TRBJ2-7, with 10 bases matching TRBD1. The CDR3 is 16 residues long. The germline V gene encodes CDR1 MNHEY and CDR2 SMNVEV (reference sequence). V shed 7 bases, J shed 3 bases, and the junction held 12 bases outside the gene matches.

The count of this clone is one. V and J are TRBV7-3 and TRBJ2-1, with no clear D. The V end was cut by 5 bases, the J end by 6 bases, with 11 bases between. CDR1 SGHTA and CDR2 FQGTGA come from the germline V gene. The CDR3 is 13 residues long. In nucleotides, the CDR3 is TGTGCCAGCAGCCTGTCAACGGGCAATGAGCAGTTCTTC. It is translated as CASSLSTGNEQFF.